This T cell receptor beta chain was found in a study of immune heterogeneity within non-small cell lung tumors. Study as a whole: With respect to histology, the tumors encompassed a few squamous cell carcinomas, around eleven non-squamous carcinomas and 1 not otherwise specified.

Trimming cost V 6 bases and J 6 bases, with 26 bases left between them. Germline V gene sequence: CDR1 SGHDN, CDR2 FVKESK. The CDR3 spans 17 residues. Per sample, 600 ng of bulk tumor genomic DNA was the template used. Several biopsies were collected from each primary tumor during surgery. They were spaced as far apart as possible within the tumor mass. Curative surgical treatment was performed in patients who had newly diagnosed, untreated non-small cell lung cancer. Patients with newly diagnosed non-small cell lung cancer who underwent surgery with curative intent served as donors. As concerns this clonotype: What it binds is unknown.

Study-level results: Although only moderate, the correlation of local T-cell clonality with local tumor mutational burden was significant (R 0.3 to 0.4). Individual patients largely had distinct high-frequency T-cell receptor beta clonotypes from one another.

With 32 V and 13 J primers, multiplex PCR amplified the TCR beta CDR3. TCRdb reprocessed the multiplex PCR reads with MiXCR, giving one entry per CDR3 protein. This table holds 11,000 or so distinct CDR3 sequences, less than 30% found once. This TCR was recovered from a man between 45 and 60 years old with non-small cell lung cancer. The chain couples TRBV14 to TRBJ1-1; possible D gene TRBD1, 5 bases. The specimen was lung tumor tissue. The CDR3 DNA reads TGTGCCAGCAGGCAAAAGACCGTGCTGGGGGAAAGCCCTGAAGCTTTCTTT. The encoded protein is CASRQKTVLGESPEAFF.